This T cell receptor (beta chain) comes out of a study of T cell responses to AZD1222 COVID-19 vaccine. Clones were read by immunoSEQ multiplex PCR, and TCRdb kept only the in-frame ones, dropping some. There are 40,000 to 60,000 clones in the sample; approximately 90% occur only once, and 0.95% to 1.3% lies in the top ten. Study results and caveats: Clonal diversity may have been underestimated in mostly white British donors. Spike-specific TCR breadth and depth went up after people got two AZD1222 doses. Unmutated regions of variants are reportedly targeted by nearly half of spike-specific TCRs.

This clone was seen just once. Its specificity is not known. The CDR3 is made up of 17 amino acids. V gave up 4 bases and J gave up 4 bases; unmatched junction bases: 15. CDR1 is MGHRA and CDR2 is YSYEKL in the germline V gene. J is TRBJ2-5 and V is TRBV4-1; TRBD1 agrees at 7 bases. The source material was peripheral blood, sampled 28 days after the second AZD1222 dose. This receptor was taken from an adult who received the AZD1222 COVID-19 vaccine. CDR3 coding DNA: TGCGCCAGCAGCCTACAATCCCGGAAGGGGGCAAGAGAGACCCAGTACTTC. Residues: CASSLQSRKGARETQYF.